Listed below are T cell receptor beta chains from one sample, sequenced in a study of EBV T-cell therapy then PD-1 blockade in nasopharyngeal carcinoma. These receptors have no identified antigens. Sequencing was performed with immunoSEQ multiplex PCR; in TCRdb, only in-frame clones are kept and a portion is missing. The top ten hold 20% to 25% of the sample, which has 20,000 or so clones, approximately 80% seen once. This material consisted of CD8+ T cells from blood, taken at day -245 from a patient whose treatment included autologous EBV-specific T cells and nivolumab. Every receptor here comes from a man aged 40-55 years with nasopharyngeal carcinoma. Each CDR3 is given with its conserved first and last residue. A D gene is named only where the DNA matches it firmly. Some rows mark clone size as missing; the rest say once, few, many or name a class of expanded clone.

cdr3_nt: TGTGCCAGCAGCATAGAGCGGGGCCCGAGGGAGACCCAGTACTTC; cdr3_aa: CASSIERGPRETQYF; j_call: TRBJ2-5; clone_size: NA; v_call: TRBV7-8; d_call: TRBD2
cdr3_nt: TGTGCCAGCAGTCGCACCCCTTCAGGGGGCGGCGGTGAAAAACTGTTTTTT; cdr3_aa: CASSRTPSGGGGEKLFF; j_call: TRBJ1-4; clone_size: medium-sized; v_call: TRBV6-6; d_call: TRBD1
cdr3_nt: TGTGCCAGCAGCGTAGGGTCATCGAACACCGGGGAGCTGTTTTTT; cdr3_aa: CASSVGSSNTGELFF; j_call: TRBJ2-2; clone_size: NA; v_call: TRBV9; d_call: NA
cdr3_nt: TGTGCCAGCAGCTTAGGAGAGAATGAGCAGTTCTTC; cdr3_aa: CASSLGENEQFF; j_call: TRBJ2-1; clone_size: NA; v_call: TRBV7-9; d_call: NA
cdr3_nt: TGTGCCAGCAGCTTAGGGTCGGCCTACGAGCAGTACTTC; cdr3_aa: CASSLGSAYEQYF; j_call: TRBJ2-7; clone_size: NA; v_call: TRBV11-3; d_call: NA
cdr3_nt: TGTGCCACCAGTGATCCCCGGGACAGGATTAACTATGGCTACACCTTC; cdr3_aa: CATSDPRDRINYGYTF; j_call: TRBJ1-2; clone_size: NA; v_call: TRBV24-1; d_call: TRBD1
cdr3_nt: TGTGCCAGCGGACCTCTAGCGGGACGCGGGGGCGCCCAGTACTTC; cdr3_aa: CASGPLAGRGGAQYF; j_call: TRBJ2-5; clone_size: NA; v_call: TRBV6-5; d_call: TRBD2
cdr3_nt: TGTGCCAGCAGTTTTGGGGAGGCCGGTTCAGATACGCAGTATTTT; cdr3_aa: CASSFGEAGSDTQYF; j_call: TRBJ2-3; clone_size: NA; v_call: TRBV6-2/TRBV6-3; d_call: NA
cdr3_nt: TGTGCCAGCAGCCAACTAGCGTCTAGCGGGGGGGCCTACGAGCAGTACTTC; cdr3_aa: CASSQLASSGGAYEQYF; j_call: TRBJ2-7; clone_size: NA; v_call: TRBV3-1/TRBV3-2; d_call: TRBD2
cdr3_nt: TGTGCCAGCAGCCCACTAGCGGGGGGCCTCTTCCATGAGCAGTTCTTC; cdr3_aa: CASSPLAGGLFHEQFF; j_call: TRBJ2-1; clone_size: NA; v_call: TRBV6-2/TRBV6-3; d_call: TRBD2
cdr3_nt: TGTGCCAGCAGCTTTTCCCCAGACAACTATGGCTACACCTTC; cdr3_aa: CASSFSPDNYGYTF; j_call: TRBJ1-2; clone_size: NA; v_call: TRBV7-9; d_call: NA
cdr3_nt: TGTGCCAGCACATCCTTGGTCACCGGGGAGCTGTTTTTT; cdr3_aa: CASTSLVTGELFF; j_call: TRBJ2-2; clone_size: once; v_call: TRBV2; d_call: NA
cdr3_nt: TGTGCCAGCAGCCAAGAGTCAGGGGTCGGGGCCAACGTCCTGACTTTC; cdr3_aa: CASSQESGVGANVLTF; j_call: TRBJ2-6; clone_size: NA; v_call: TRBV4-2; d_call: NA
cdr3_nt: TGTGCCAGCAGCAACCGCTGGACCGGGGGCGAGCAGTACTTC; cdr3_aa: CASSNRWTGGEQYF; j_call: TRBJ2-7; clone_size: NA; v_call: TRBV21-1; d_call: NA
cdr3_nt: TGTGCCAGCAGCGTCGTAGCAGGGGGGGAGCTGTTTTTT; cdr3_aa: CASSVVAGGELFF; j_call: TRBJ2-2; clone_size: NA; v_call: TRBV28; d_call: NA
cdr3_nt: TGTGCCAGCAGCGTATTTGATTTCACCGGGGAGCTGTTTTTT; cdr3_aa: CASSVFDFTGELFF; j_call: TRBJ2-2; clone_size: NA; v_call: TRBV9; d_call: NA
cdr3_nt: TGTGCCAGCAGTTACCTTTCCGACAGTACCTACGAGCAGTACTTC; cdr3_aa: CASSYLSDSTYEQYF; j_call: TRBJ2-7; clone_size: NA; v_call: TRBV6-2/TRBV6-3; d_call: NA
cdr3_nt: TGTGCCAGCAGTTTAGGATTATTCAACACTGAAGCTTTCTTT; cdr3_aa: CASSLGLFNTEAFF; j_call: TRBJ1-1; clone_size: NA; v_call: TRBV6-5; d_call: NA
cdr3_nt: TGTGCCACCAGTGATTCACACAATGAGCAGTTCTTC; cdr3_aa: CATSDSHNEQFF; j_call: TRBJ2-1; clone_size: NA; v_call: TRBV24-1; d_call: NA
cdr3_nt: TGTGCCAGCAGTTTATCGATGGGACTAGCATCCGAGCAGTACTTC; cdr3_aa: CASSLSMGLASEQYF; j_call: TRBJ2-7; clone_size: NA; v_call: TRBV27; d_call: TRBD2
cdr3_nt: TGTGCCACCAGTAATCCCGGGACAGGGGCCGACACCGGGGAGCTGTTTTTT; cdr3_aa: CATSNPGTGADTGELFF; j_call: TRBJ2-2; clone_size: NA; v_call: TRBV24-1; d_call: TRBD1
cdr3_nt: TGTGCCAGCAGCCAAGAAGGCGGGGGGGACCCAAAAGAGACCCAGTACTTC; cdr3_aa: CASSQEGGGDPKETQYF; j_call: TRBJ2-5; clone_size: NA; v_call: TRBV3-1/TRBV3-2; d_call: TRBD2
cdr3_nt: TGTGCCAGCAGCTTGTTTGGCGGGACCGGGGAGCTGTTTTTT; cdr3_aa: CASSLFGGTGELFF; j_call: TRBJ2-2; clone_size: NA; v_call: TRBV5-6; d_call: NA
cdr3_nt: TGTGCCAGCAGTCGACTAACAGGGCCAGAGACCCAGTACTTC; cdr3_aa: CASSRLTGPETQYF; j_call: TRBJ2-5; clone_size: NA; v_call: TRBV6-2/TRBV6-3; d_call: NA
cdr3_nt: TGTGCCAGCTCCGCGGGACTCTACAATCAGCCCCAGCATTTT; cdr3_aa: CASSAGLYNQPQHF; j_call: TRBJ1-5; clone_size: NA; v_call: TRBV18; d_call: NA
cdr3_nt: TGCGCCAGCAGCTTTAGCCCGAACACTGAAGCTTTCTTT; cdr3_aa: CASSFSPNTEAFF; j_call: TRBJ1-1; clone_size: NA; v_call: TRBV5-1; d_call: NA
cdr3_nt: TGCAGCGTCCACACCCGCGCGGTGGCGGGGGGCTACGAGCAGTACTTC; cdr3_aa: CSVHTRAVAGGYEQYF; j_call: TRBJ2-7; clone_size: NA; v_call: TRBV29-1; d_call: TRBD2
cdr3_nt: TGTGCCAGCAGCTTACCGGGGTTCAATCAGCCCCAGCATTTT; cdr3_aa: CASSLPGFNQPQHF; j_call: TRBJ1-5; clone_size: NA; v_call: TRBV7-9; d_call: NA
cdr3_nt: TGTGCCAGCAGTGACACCCTAGCGGGGGGAAGTGAGCAGTTCTTC; cdr3_aa: CASSDTLAGGSEQFF; j_call: TRBJ2-1; clone_size: medium-sized; v_call: TRBV6-4; d_call: TRBD2
cdr3_nt: TGCGCCAGCAGCCAGGAGGGGTTCGAGGGCGAGCAGTACTTC; cdr3_aa: CASSQEGFEGEQYF; j_call: TRBJ2-7; clone_size: NA; v_call: TRBV4-3; d_call: NA
cdr3_nt: TGTGCCAGCAAAGGCCATGGCTACACCTTC; cdr3_aa: CASKGHGYTF; j_call: TRBJ1-2; clone_size: NA; v_call: TRBV12-3/TRBV12-4; d_call: NA
cdr3_nt: TGTGCCAGCAGTTACGCAGTCCGGGACAGTGAAGCTTTCTTT; cdr3_aa: CASSYAVRDSEAFF; j_call: TRBJ1-1; clone_size: NA; v_call: TRBV6-5; d_call: TRBD1
cdr3_nt: TGTGCCAGCAGCTTGGTACAGGGCGCTTCCTACGAGCAGTACTTC; cdr3_aa: CASSLVQGASYEQYF; j_call: TRBJ2-7; clone_size: NA; v_call: TRBV5-4; d_call: NA
cdr3_nt: TGTGCCAGCAGCTTTCGCGGGGGCTACACAGATACGCAGTATTTT; cdr3_aa: CASSFRGGYTDTQYF; j_call: TRBJ2-3; clone_size: NA; v_call: TRBV7-3; d_call: NA
cdr3_nt: TGTGCCAGCAGGTGGGGGGGGATGTCCTACGAGCAGTACTTC; cdr3_aa: CASRWGGMSYEQYF; j_call: TRBJ2-7; clone_size: medium-sized; v_call: TRBV27; d_call: TRBD2
cdr3_nt: TGCGCCAGCAGCCCCGGGACTAGCACTGAGCAGTTCTTC; cdr3_aa: CASSPGTSTEQFF; j_call: TRBJ2-1; clone_size: NA; v_call: TRBV5-1; d_call: TRBD2